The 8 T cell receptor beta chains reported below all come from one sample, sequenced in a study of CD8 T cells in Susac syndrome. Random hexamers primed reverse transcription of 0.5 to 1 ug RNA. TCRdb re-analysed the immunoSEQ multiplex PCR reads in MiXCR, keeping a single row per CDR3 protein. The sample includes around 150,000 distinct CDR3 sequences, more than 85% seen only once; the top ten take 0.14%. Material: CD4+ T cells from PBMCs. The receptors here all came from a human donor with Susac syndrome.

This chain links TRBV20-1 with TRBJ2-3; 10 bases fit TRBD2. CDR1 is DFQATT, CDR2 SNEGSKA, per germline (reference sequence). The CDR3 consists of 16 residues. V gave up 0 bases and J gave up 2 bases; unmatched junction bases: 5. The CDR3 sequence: CSARDRSGRATDTQYF. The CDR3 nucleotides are TGCAGTGCTAGAGACCGAAGCGGGAGGGCCACAGATACGCAGTATTTT.

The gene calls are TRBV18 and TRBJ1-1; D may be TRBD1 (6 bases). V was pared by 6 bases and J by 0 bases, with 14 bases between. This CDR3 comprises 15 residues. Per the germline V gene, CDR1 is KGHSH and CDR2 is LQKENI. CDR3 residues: CASSPWGQMNTEAFF. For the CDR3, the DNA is TGTGCCAGCTCCCCCTGGGGACAAATGAACACTGAAGCTTTCTTT.

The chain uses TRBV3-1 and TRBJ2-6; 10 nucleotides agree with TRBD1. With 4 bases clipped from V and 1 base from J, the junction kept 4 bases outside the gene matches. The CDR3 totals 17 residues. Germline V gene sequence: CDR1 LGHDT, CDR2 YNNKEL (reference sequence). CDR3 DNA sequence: TGTGCCAGCAGCCCCGCGGGACAGGGGTCTGGGGCCAACGTCCTGACTTTC. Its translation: CASSPAGQGSGANVLTF.

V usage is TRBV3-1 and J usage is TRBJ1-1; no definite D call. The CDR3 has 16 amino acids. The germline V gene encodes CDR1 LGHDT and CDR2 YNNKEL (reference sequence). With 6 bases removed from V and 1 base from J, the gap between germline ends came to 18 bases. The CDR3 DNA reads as TGTGCCAGCAGACATCTGGAGACGGGAGAGAACACTGAAGCTTTCTTT. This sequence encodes CASRHLETGENTEAFF. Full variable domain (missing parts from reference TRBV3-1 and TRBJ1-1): DTAVSQTPKYLVTQMGNDKSIKCEQNLGHDTMYWYKQDSKKFLKIMFSYNNKELIINETVPNRFSPKSPDKAHLNLHINSLELGDSAVYFCASRHLETGENTEAFFGQGTRLTVV.

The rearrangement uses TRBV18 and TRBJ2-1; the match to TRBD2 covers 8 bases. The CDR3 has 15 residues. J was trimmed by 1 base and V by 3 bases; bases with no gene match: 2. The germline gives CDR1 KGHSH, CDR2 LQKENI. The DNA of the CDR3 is TGTGCCAGCTCACCTGGCGGGGGGTCCTACAATGAGCAGTTCTTC. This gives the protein CASSPGGGSYNEQFF.

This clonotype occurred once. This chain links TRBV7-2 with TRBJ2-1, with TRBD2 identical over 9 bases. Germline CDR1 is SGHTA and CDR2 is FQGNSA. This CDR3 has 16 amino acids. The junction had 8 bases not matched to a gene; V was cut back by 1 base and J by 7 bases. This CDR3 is CASSLVGLASGNEQFF. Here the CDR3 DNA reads TGTGCCAGCAGCTTAGTTGGACTAGCGTCGGGGAATGAGCAGTTCTTC.

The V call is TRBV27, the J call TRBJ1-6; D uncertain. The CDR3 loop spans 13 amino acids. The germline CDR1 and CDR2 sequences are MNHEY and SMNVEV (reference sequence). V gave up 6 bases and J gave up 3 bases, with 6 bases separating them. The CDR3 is CASSGLYNSPLHF. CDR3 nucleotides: TGTGCCAGCAGCGGTCTCTATAATTCACCCCTCCACTTT.

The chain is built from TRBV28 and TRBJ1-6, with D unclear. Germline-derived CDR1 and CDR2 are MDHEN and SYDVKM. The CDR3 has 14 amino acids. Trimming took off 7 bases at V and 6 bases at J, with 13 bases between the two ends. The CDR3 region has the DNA TGTGCCAGCATGAGTCTGACAATTAATTCACCCCTCCACTTT. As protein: CASMSLTINSPLHF.